The 4 T cell receptor beta chains below come from one sample, sequenced in a study of CXCR4 blockade with PD-1 therapy in pancreatic cancer. The method was immunoSEQ multiplex PCR; TCRdb's version includes in-frame clones alone and lacks a portion of them. The sample lists some 5,800 clones, 35% occurring once. Sequencing input: tumor tissue. The receptors here all came from a human donor with pancreatic ductal adenocarcinoma.

This rearrangement joins TRBV14 to TRBJ2-2, with TRBD2 identical over 9 bases. This CDR3 contains 15 residues. Germline assignment: CDR1 SGHDN and CDR2 FVKESK. The junction had 8 bases not matched to a gene; V was cut back by 8 bases and J by 4 bases. The CDR3 loop reads CASLGGRASTGELFF. The CDR3 DNA is TGTGCCAGCTTGGGCGGGAGGGCCTCCACCGGGGAGCTGTTTTTT.

The chain links TRBV28 to TRBJ2-5, with 9 bases that match TRBD1. Germline trimming cut 6 bases from V and 6 bases from J; bases unmatched to any gene: 14. Germline-derived CDR1 and CDR2 are MDHEN and SYDVKM. The CDR3 sequence is 16 residues long. The DNA for the CDR3 is TGTGCCAGCAGCGCTCTCGGGACAGGGCCCACGAAGACCCAGTACTTC. This encodes CASSALGTGPTKTQYF.

This clone was detected ten times or more. The rearrangement links TRBV11-3 to TRBJ2-3; 12 bases line up with TRBD2. The junction had 7 bases not matched to a gene; V was cut back by 5 bases and J by 4 bases. This CDR3 spans 16 amino acids. Germline CDR1 reads SGHNT; CDR2 reads YENEEA. The chain's CDR3 is CASSPTSGSASDTQYF. The CDR3 DNA reads as TGTGCCAGCAGCCCGACTAGCGGGAGTGCGTCAGATACGCAGTATTTT.

This clone has only a few counts. This chain links TRBV5-1 with TRBJ2-1; possible D gene TRBD2, 6 bases. CDR3 size: 14 residues. Per germline, CDR1 SGHRS and CDR2 YFSETQ. Trimming removed 0 bases at V and 3 bases at J, with 7 bases between. This CDR3 reads CASSLVADYNEQFF. The CDR3 DNA reads as TGCGCCAGCAGCTTGGTAGCGGACTACAATGAGCAGTTCTTC.